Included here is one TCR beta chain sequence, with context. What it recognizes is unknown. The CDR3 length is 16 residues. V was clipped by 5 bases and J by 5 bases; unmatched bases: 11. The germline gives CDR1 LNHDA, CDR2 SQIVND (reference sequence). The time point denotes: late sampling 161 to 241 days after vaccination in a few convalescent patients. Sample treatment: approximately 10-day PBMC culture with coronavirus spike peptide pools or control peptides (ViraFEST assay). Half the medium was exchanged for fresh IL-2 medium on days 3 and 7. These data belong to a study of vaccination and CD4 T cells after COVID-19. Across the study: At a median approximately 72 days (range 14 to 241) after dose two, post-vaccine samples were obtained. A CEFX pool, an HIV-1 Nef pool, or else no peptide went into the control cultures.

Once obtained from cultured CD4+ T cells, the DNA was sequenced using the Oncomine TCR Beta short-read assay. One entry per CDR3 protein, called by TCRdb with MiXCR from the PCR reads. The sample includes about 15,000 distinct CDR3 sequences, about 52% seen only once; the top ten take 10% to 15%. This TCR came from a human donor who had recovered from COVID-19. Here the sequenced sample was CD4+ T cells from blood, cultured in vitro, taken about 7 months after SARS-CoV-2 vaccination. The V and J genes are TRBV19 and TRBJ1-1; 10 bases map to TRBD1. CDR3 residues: CASSPRQGALDTEAFF. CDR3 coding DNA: TGTGCCAGTAGTCCGAGACAGGGGGCTTTGGATACTGAAGCTTTCTTT. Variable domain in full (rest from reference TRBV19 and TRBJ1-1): DGGITQSPKYLFRKEGQNVTLSCEQNLNHDAMYWYRQDPGQGLRLIYYSQIVNDFQKGDIAEGYSVSREKKESFPLTVTSAQKNPTAFYLCASSPRQGALDTEAFFGQGTRLTVV.